This TCR beta chain was obtained from a study of cytomegalovirus exposure and HLA in healthy donors. PCR involved 60 Vbeta and 13 Jbeta primers. Clones were sequenced by immunoSEQ multiplex PCR, and TCRdb holds only the in-frame ones, with some missing. Altogether some 140,000 clones are present, 75% to 80% being singletons, with the ten largest covering roughly 2%. The V gene end was trimmed by 6 bases and the J gene end by 5 bases; junction bases not matched to a gene: 10. The CDR3 spans 15 residues. Germline assignment: CDR1 SNHLY and CDR2 FYNNEI. The chain combines TRBV2 with TRBJ2-5; 9 positions agree with TRBD1. The receptor comes from a man aged 25-40 years in good health and CMV-seronegative. Sequenced: PBMCs. The DNA for the CDR3 is TGTGCCAGCAGCGGCCCCGGGACAGGGAAGGAGACCCAGTACTTC. Amino acid sequence: CASSGPGTGKETQYF.